Each of the 18 T cell receptor beta chains below was sequenced from the same sample in a study of read filtering for tumor transcriptome and immune sequencing. Molecular barcoded adaptors covering alpha/delta and beta/gamma chains were used on approximately 400 ng RNA. TCRdb reprocessed the reads via MiXCR and lists one record per CDR3 protein. The sample contains roughly 68,000 distinct CDR3 sequences, around 14% of which appear only once. The sequenced sample consisted of a population of CD138-negative cells sorted from bone marrow. The source of these receptors is a donor over 35 with multiple myeloma.

The chain recombines TRBV11-2 with TRBJ2-1; the D is unclear. The V end lost 5 bases, the J end lost 2 bases, and 13 bases lay between the germline ends. CDR3 length equals 15 residues. Germline V gene sequence: CDR1 SGHAT, CDR2 FQNNGV. The CDR3 sequence: CASSGGPSPYNEQFF. CDR3 DNA: TGTGCCAGCAGCGGTGGCCCTTCTCCCTACAATGAGCAGTTCTTC.

This clonotype was seen ten or more times. The V call is TRBV29-1, the J call TRBJ2-2; no firm D call. Germline CDR1 SQVTM, CDR2 ANQGSEA. The CDR3 is made up of 14 amino acids. V lost 6 bases and J lost 1, with 12 bases in between. The CDR3 loop reads CSVQMRGNTGELFF. CDR3 nucleotide sequence: TGCAGCGTACAAATGCGCGGGAACACCGGGGAGCTGTTTTTT.

In regard to this clonotype: One end of the junction is discordant with germline, which a read error may explain. The gene calls are TRBV28 and TRBJ2-7; D may be TRBD1 (5 bases). The germline gives CDR1 MDHEN, CDR2 SYDVKM. The CDR3 runs 15 residues. CDR3 residues: CASSLLRVRVYKQYF. Here the CDR3 DNA reads TGTGCCAGCAGTTTATTGCGCGTCAGGGTCTACAAGCAGTACTTC.

On this clonotype itself: This may be a read error, as it is one base from a much larger clone. V usage is TRBV7-2 and J usage is TRBJ2-7, with 12 bases fitting TRBD2. Germline CDR1 SGHTA, CDR2 FQGNSA. This CDR3 region has 21 residues. J lost 5 bases, V lost 1 base, and 21 bases had no gene match. DNA of the CDR3: TGTGCCAGCAGCTTAGGTCTACGGCCCCCGTCTAGCGGGAGGGCCACCCACGAGCAGTACTTC. This codes for CASSLGLRPPSSGRATHEQYF.

This clonotype was detected many times. This chain links TRBV20-1 with TRBJ1-6, with D possibly being TRBD1 (5 bases). CDR1 and CDR2 (germline): DFQATT, SNEGSKA (reference sequence). The CDR3 consists of 14 residues. V lost 4 bases to trimming and J lost 7 bases, with 14 bases between them. CDR3 sequence reads: CSAIRARPNSPLHF. CDR3 bases: TGCAGTGCTATCAGGGCCAGGCCCAATTCACCCCTCCACTTT.

This rearrangement joins TRBV2 to TRBJ1-5; maybe TRBD1 (5 bases). In germline, CDR1 is SNHLY, CDR2 FYNNEI. The CDR3 sequence is 13 residues long. Trimming removed 6 bases from V and 5 bases from J, with 11 bases in between. The CDR3 spells CASRRGGYQPQHF. For the CDR3, the DNA is TGTGCCAGCAGGAGGGGAGGGTATCAGCCCCAGCATTTT.

In this sample, this clonotype turned up many times. The V gene is TRBV20-1, the J gene TRBJ1-5; D may be TRBD1 (5 bases). Between the trimmed V and J ends, which lost 3 bases and 2 bases, there was a span of 14 bases. Germline CDR1 reads DFQATT; CDR2 reads SNEGSKA (reference sequence). The CDR3 length is 15 residues. CDR3 residues: CSASIQGIGNQPQHF. Written as DNA, the CDR3 is TGCAGTGCTAGTATCCAGGGAATAGGCAATCAGCCCCAGCATTTT.

The sample holds many counts of this clonotype. V usage is TRBV29-1 and J usage is TRBJ1-2, with 7 bases identical to TRBD1. V lost 5 bases and J lost 8; bases outside the gene matches: 8. The CDR3 has 12 amino acids. In germline, CDR1 is SQVTM, CDR2 ANQGSEA. CDR3 nucleotides: TGCAGCGTTCAGGGGGTTTCGTCCGGCTACACCTTC. Translated: CSVQGVSSGYTF.

This clonotype was recorded many times. The rearrangement uses TRBV30 and TRBJ1-3, with no clear D. Looked up from germline, CDR1 is GTSNPN and CDR2 is SVGIG (reference sequence). V lost 2 bases, J lost 4 bases, and 3 bases lay in between. The CDR3 extends over 11 amino acids. CDR3 amino acids: CAWSLGNTIYF. The CDR3 bases are TGTGCCTGGAGTCTCGGAAACACCATATATTTT.

The chain employs TRBV20-1 and TRBJ2-5, with TRBD1 as a possible D gene (5 bases). Trimming left V 3 bases short and J 2 bases short, with 19 bases between. Per germline, CDR1 DFQATT and CDR2 SNEGSKA (reference sequence). The CDR3 extends over 16 amino acids. The CDR3 protein is CSASETARPPQETQYF. The CDR3 coding sequence is TGCAGTGCTAGTGAGACAGCCCGACCCCCACAAGAGACCCAGTACTTC.

The table lists this clonotype with many counts. The chain employs TRBV20-1 and TRBJ2-2; 15 positions match TRBD2. Looked up from germline, CDR1 is DFQATT and CDR2 is SNEGSKA (reference sequence). The junction had 3 bases not matched to a gene; V was cut back by 3 bases and J by 1 base. The CDR3 loop spans 17 amino acids. As DNA, the CDR3 is TGCAGTGCTAGGGGACTAGCGGGAGGACGGAACACCGGGGAGCTGTTTTTT. This translates into CSARGLAGGRNTGELFF.

This clonotype was seen only a few times. The chain uses TRBV23-1 and TRBJ1-1, with 11 bases identical to TRBD1. TRBV23-1 is flagged as an ORF with uncertain function. This CDR3 spans 19 amino acids. Losses at the gene ends were 3 bases for V and 7 bases for J; bases not matched to a gene: 19. DNA for the CDR3: TGCGCCAGCAGTCACCCCTCAGGAGGGACAGGGGGGGTAAGGGTTGAAGCTTTCTTT. Translation gives CASSHPSGGTGGVRVEAFF.

This clonotype came up many times. This chain connects TRBV11-3 to TRBJ2-1; no reliable D call. Germline V gene sequence: CDR1 SGHNT, CDR2 YENEEA. Trimming took off 2 bases at V and 9 bases at J, with 8 bases between the two ends. The CDR3 has 12 amino acids. The CDR3 region is CASSLLWGEQFF. The CDR3 bases are TGTGCCAGCAGCTTACTCTGGGGTGAGCAGTTCTTC.

This chain links TRBV28 with TRBJ1-5; D not resolved. Germline values: CDR1 MDHEN, CDR2 SYDVKM. This CDR3 comprises 12 residues. V lost 1 base, J lost 7 bases, and 5 bases lay in between. The chain's CDR3 is CASSLYGQPQHF. CDR3 coding DNA: TGTGCCAGCAGTTTATATGGCCAGCCCCAGCATTTT.

In this sample, this clonotype turned up many times. This chain connects TRBV29-1 to TRBJ2-3; 8 bases are a match to TRBD2. Germline CDR1 reads SQVTM; CDR2 reads ANQGSEA. This CDR3 has 14 residues. Unmatched junction bases numbered 3, after V lost 1 base and J lost 3 bases. For the CDR3, the DNA is TGCAGCGTTGAAGGGCTAGCGGGTACAGATACGCAGTATTTT. Protein sequence: CSVEGLAGTDTQYF.

This clonotype was seen many times. The CDR3 DNA follows: TGTGCCAGCCGACGGGCTAACCCTGGGAACTATGGCTACACCTTC. This codes for CASRRANPGNYGYTF. The rearrangement links TRBV27 to TRBJ1-2; D remains unclear. Looked up from germline, CDR1 is MNHEY and CDR2 is SMNVEV (reference sequence). Trimming shortened V by 8 bases and J by 2 bases, and 18 bases separated the two germline ends. This CDR3 comprises 15 residues.

V and J are TRBV10-3 and TRBJ2-7; TRBD1 might be the D (6 bases). V was clipped by 7 bases and J by 2 bases, with 15 bases between them. This CDR3 comprises 14 residues. Germline CDR1 is ENHRY and CDR2 is SYGVKD. The DNA for the CDR3 is TGTGCCATCAACCATCAGGGGCCCGCCTACGAGCAGTACTTC. This translates into CAINHQGPAYEQYF.

This clonotype appeared many times. This chain joins TRBV27 and TRBJ2-7; 12 bases fit TRBD2. In germline, CDR1 is MNHEY, CDR2 SMNVEV (reference sequence). CDR3 size: 15 residues. V dropped 4 bases and J dropped 5; count of bases not matched to a gene: 6. The CDR3 loop reads CASSSRTSGNDEQYF. Written as DNA, the CDR3 is TGTGCCAGCAGTTCGCGGACTAGCGGGAACGACGAGCAGTACTTC.